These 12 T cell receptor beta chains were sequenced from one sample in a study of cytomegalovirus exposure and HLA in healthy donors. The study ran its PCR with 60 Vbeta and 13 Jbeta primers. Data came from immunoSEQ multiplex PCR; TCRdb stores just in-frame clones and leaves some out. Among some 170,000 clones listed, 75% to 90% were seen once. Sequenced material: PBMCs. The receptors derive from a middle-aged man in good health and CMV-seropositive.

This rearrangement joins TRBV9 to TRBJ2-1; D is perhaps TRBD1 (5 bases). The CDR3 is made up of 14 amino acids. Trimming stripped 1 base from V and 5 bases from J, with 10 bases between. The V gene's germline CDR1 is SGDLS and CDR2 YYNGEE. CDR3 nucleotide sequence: TGTGCCAGCAGCGTACAGGGTAGCCACAATGAGCAGTTCTTC. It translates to CASSVQGSHNEQFF.

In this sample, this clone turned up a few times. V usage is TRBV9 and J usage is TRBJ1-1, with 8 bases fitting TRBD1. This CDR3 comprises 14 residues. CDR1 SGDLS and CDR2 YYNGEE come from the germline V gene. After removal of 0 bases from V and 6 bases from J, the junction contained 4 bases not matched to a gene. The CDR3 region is CASSVGDRGSEAFF. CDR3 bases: TGTGCCAGCAGCGTAGGAGACAGGGGCTCTGAAGCTTTCTTT. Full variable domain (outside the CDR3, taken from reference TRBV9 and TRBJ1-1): DSGVTQTPKHLITATGQRVTLRCSPRSGDLSVYWYQQSLDQGLQFLIQYYNGEERAKGNILERFSAQQFPDLHSELNLSSLELGDSALYFCASSVGDRGSEAFFGQGTRLTVV.

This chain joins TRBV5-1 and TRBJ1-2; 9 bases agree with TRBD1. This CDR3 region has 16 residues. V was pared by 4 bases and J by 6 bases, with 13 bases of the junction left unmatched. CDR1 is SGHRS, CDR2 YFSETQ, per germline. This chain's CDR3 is CASSAPGQGKRDGYTF. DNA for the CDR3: TGCGCCAGCAGCGCACCGGGACAGGGCAAAAGAGATGGCTACACCTTC.

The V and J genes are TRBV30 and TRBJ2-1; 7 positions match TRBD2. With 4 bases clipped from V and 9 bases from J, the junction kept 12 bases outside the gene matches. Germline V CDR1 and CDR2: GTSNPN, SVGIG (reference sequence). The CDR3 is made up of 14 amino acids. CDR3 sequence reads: CAWNPGLTLCEQFF. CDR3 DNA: TGTGCCTGGAACCCGGGACTAACGTTATGTGAGCAGTTCTTC.

In DNA form, the CDR3 reads TGCAGCGTTGCCAGCGGGAGTGGGTCGACCCAGTACTTC. Residues: CSVASGSGSTQYF. V gene TRBV29-1 combines with J gene TRBJ2-5, with 8 bases fitting TRBD2. The germline V gene has CDR1 SQVTM and CDR2 ANQGSEA. V lost 4 bases to trimming and J lost 7 bases; unmatched junction nucleotides: 8. The CDR3 runs to 13 residues.

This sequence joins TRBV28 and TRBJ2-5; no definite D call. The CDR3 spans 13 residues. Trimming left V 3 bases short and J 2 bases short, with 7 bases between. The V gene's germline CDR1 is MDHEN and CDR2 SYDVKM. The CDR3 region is CASSFVIQETQYF. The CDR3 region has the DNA TGTGCCAGCAGTTTCGTAATTCAAGAGACCCAGTACTTC.

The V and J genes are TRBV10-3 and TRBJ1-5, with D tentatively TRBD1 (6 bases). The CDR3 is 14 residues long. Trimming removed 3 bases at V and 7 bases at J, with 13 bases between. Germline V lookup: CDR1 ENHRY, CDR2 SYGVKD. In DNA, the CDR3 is TGTGCCATCAGTGATCGGGGGGCGGGACAGCCCCAGCATTTT. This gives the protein CAISDRGAGQPQHF.

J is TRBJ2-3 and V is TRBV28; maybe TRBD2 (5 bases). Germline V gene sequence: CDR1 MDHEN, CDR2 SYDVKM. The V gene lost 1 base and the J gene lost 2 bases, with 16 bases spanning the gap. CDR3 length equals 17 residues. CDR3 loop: CASSLLGSPTATDTQYF. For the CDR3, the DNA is TGTGCCAGCAGTTTATTGGGGAGTCCGACCGCCACAGATACGCAGTATTTT. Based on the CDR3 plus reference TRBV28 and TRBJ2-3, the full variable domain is DVKVTQSSRYLVKRTGEKVFLECVQDMDHENMFWYRQDPGLGLRLIYFSYDVKMKEKGDIPEGYSVSREKKERFSLILESASTNQTSMYLCASSLLGSPTATDTQYFGPGTRLTVL.

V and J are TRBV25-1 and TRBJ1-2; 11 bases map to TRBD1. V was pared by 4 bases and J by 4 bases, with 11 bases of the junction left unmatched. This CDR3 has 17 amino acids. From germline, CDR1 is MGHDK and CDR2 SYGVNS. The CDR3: CASSGWGRTGGSYGYTF. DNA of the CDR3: TGTGCCAGCAGTGGATGGGGCCGGACAGGGGGCAGCTATGGCTACACCTTC.

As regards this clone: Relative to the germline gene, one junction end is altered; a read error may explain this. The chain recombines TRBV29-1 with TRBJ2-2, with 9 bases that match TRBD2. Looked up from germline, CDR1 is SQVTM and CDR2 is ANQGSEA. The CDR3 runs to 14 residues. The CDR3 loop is CSAEAGGFTGELFF. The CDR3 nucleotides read TGCAGCGCTGAAGCGGGGGGCTTCACCGGGGAGCTGTTTTTT.

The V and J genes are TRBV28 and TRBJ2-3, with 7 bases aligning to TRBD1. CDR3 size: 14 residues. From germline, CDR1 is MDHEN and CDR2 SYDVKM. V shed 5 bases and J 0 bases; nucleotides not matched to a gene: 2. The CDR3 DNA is TGTGCCAGCAGTAGGGGACAGAGCACAGATACGCAGTATTTT. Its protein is CASSRGQSTDTQYF.

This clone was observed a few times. The CDR3: CARSRGNTEAFF. The CDR3, as DNA: TGTGCCAGAAGCAGGGGGAACACTGAAGCTTTCTTT. The chain links TRBV5-3 to TRBJ1-1; D perhaps matches TRBD1 (5 bases). TRBV5-3 is designated an ORF whose function remains uncertain. Trimming removed 4 bases at V and 1 base at J, with 5 bases between. This CDR3 contains 12 residues.